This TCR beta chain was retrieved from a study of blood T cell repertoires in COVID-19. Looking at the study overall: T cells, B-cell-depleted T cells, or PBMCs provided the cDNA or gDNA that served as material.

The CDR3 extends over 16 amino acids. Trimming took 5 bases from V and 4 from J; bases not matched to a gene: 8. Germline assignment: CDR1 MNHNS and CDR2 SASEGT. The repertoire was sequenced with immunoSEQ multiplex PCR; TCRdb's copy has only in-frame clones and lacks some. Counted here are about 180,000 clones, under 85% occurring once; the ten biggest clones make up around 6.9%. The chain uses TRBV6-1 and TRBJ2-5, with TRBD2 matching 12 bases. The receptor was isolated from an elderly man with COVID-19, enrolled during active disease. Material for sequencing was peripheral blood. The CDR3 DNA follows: TGTGCCAGCAGTCAAGGGCTAGCGGGGGGGCCAGAGACCCAGTACTTC. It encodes CASSQGLAGGPETQYF.